Following are 32 T cell receptor beta chains from one sample sequenced in a study of blood T cell repertoires in COVID-19. The repertoire was sequenced with immunoSEQ multiplex PCR; TCRdb's copy has only in-frame clones and lacks some. The data show about 210,000 clones, 83% seen once. The sequenced sample was peripheral blood. These TCRs come from a woman aged 40 to 55 with active or convalescent COVID-19.

The V gene is TRBV28, the J gene TRBJ1-3; the match to TRBD1 covers 8 bases. The V gene end was trimmed by 3 bases and the J gene end by 0 bases; junction bases not matched to a gene: 10. The CDR3 has 18 amino acids. Germline V gives CDR1 MDHEN, CDR2 SYDVKM. CDR3 DNA sequence: TGTGCCAGCAGTTTCCGGATTTTCGGACAGGGCTCTGGAAACACCATATATTTT. It codes for CASSFRIFGQGSGNTIYF. The full variable domain, in which reference TRBV28 and TRBJ1-3 provide the parts outside the CDR3, is DVKVTQSSRYLVKRTGEKVFLECVQDMDHENMFWYRQDPGLGLRLIYFSYDVKMKEKGDIPEGYSVSREKKERFSLILESASTNQTSMYLCASSFRIFGQGSGNTIYFGEGSWLTVV.

About this clone itself: The sample contains more than one DNA sequence encoding this CDR3. The chain has TRBV27 and TRBJ1-5; 10 bases match TRBD1. CDR3 length: 13 amino acids. Germline V lookup: CDR1 MNHEY, CDR2 SMNVEV (reference sequence). V was clipped by 8 bases and J by 4 bases; unmatched bases: 2. CDR3 DNA sequence: TGTGCCAGCCGGGACAGGGGAAATCAGCCCCAGCATTTT. Amino acids: CASRDRGNQPQHF.

V and J are TRBV29-1 and TRBJ1-1, with D unclear. CDR3 length: 13 amino acids. The germline V gene encodes CDR1 SQVTM and CDR2 ANQGSEA. V lost 7 bases and J 2 bases, leaving 14 bases between the germline ends. CDR3 loop: CSGGNNPNTEAFF. CDR3 in DNA: TGCAGCGGAGGTAATAATCCTAACACTGAAGCTTTCTTT.

J is TRBJ1-1 and V is TRBV19; 11 bases fit TRBD1. Unmatched junction bases numbered 12, after V lost 6 bases and J lost 9 bases. Germline loops: CDR1 LNHDA, CDR2 SQIVND (reference sequence). This CDR3 is 15 amino acids long. The CDR3 protein is CASSPPGSDRGQAFF. The CDR3 DNA reads TGTGCCAGTAGCCCGCCCGGTTCGGACAGGGGGCAAGCTTTCTTT.

The chain couples TRBV11-1 to TRBJ2-3; 9 nucleotides agree with TRBD1. Germline loops: CDR1 SGHAT, CDR2 FQDESV (reference sequence). J gave up 5 bases and V 1 base, and 4 bases lay outside the gene matches. CDR3 length: 15 amino acids. CDR3 DNA sequence: TGTGCCAGCAGCTTAGTGGGACAGGGTGGAGATACGCAGTATTTT. Translation gives CASSLVGQGGDTQYF.

This chain joins TRBV21-1 and TRBJ2-2; the D call of TRBD1 is as the table states it, not checked on the DNA. TRBV21-1 is given as a pseudogene. This CDR3 comprises 15 residues. Here the CDR3 DNA reads TGTGCCAGCAGACGCTGCAGATTTAACACCGGGGAGCTGTTTTTT. This codes for CASRRCRFNTGELFF.

This chain connects TRBV7-2 to TRBJ1-2; tentative D call: TRBD1 (5 bases). The CDR3 runs to 14 residues. Germline V gene data show CDR1 as SGHTA and CDR2 as FQGNSA. V was trimmed by 0 bases and J by 1 base, leaving 6 bases between them. CDR3 residues: CASSLAQGNYGYTF. CDR3 DNA sequence: TGTGCCAGCAGCTTAGCTCAGGGTAACTATGGCTACACCTTC.

The chain employs TRBV2 and TRBJ2-3; D might be TRBD1 (5 bases). CDR1 SNHLY and CDR2 FYNNEI come from the germline V gene. Trimming shortened V by 7 bases and J by 2 bases, and 13 bases separated the two germline ends. The CDR3 length is 14 residues. The CDR3 DNA reads as TGTGCCAGCATATACGACAGAAACACAGATACGCAGTATTTT. Protein sequence: CASIYDRNTDTQYF.

This chain joins TRBV9 and TRBJ2-7; D possibly corresponds to TRBD1 (5 bases). Trimming removed 3 bases from V and 0 bases from J, with 10 bases in between. CDR3 length: 14 amino acids. Germline loops: CDR1 SGDLS, CDR2 YYNGEE. CDR3: CASSAGMPSYEQYF. The CDR3 bases are TGTGCCAGCAGCGCAGGGATGCCCTCCTACGAGCAGTACTTC.

J is TRBJ1-5 and V is TRBV24-1, with D uncertain. V was trimmed by 7 bases and J by 4 bases, leaving 7 bases between them. This CDR3 contains 12 residues. Per the germline V gene, CDR1 is KGHDR and CDR2 is SFDVKD. Here the CDR3 DNA reads TGTGCCACCAGCTGGAGTAATCAGCCCCAGCATTTT. The encoded protein is CATSWSNQPQHF.

The CDR3 region has the DNA TGTGCCTGGAGTGTCGAGTTGAACACTGAAGCTTTCTTT. Translation: CAWSVELNTEAFF. The chain carries TRBV30 and TRBJ1-1; no clear D. Between the trimmed V and J ends, which lost 0 bases and 0 bases, there was a span of 5 bases. This CDR3 is built from 13 residues. From germline, CDR1 is GTSNPN and CDR2 SVGIG (reference sequence).

The chain employs TRBV7-9 and TRBJ2-7, with D possibly matching TRBD2 (5 bases). V lost 5 bases, J lost 3 bases, and 20 bases lay in between. In germline, CDR1 is SEHNR, CDR2 FQNEAQ (reference sequence). The CDR3 is 16 residues long. The CDR3 is CASSPRVGGRDYEQYF. CDR3 coding DNA: TGTGCCAGCAGCCCCCGGGTAGGCGGACGGGACTACGAGCAGTACTTC.

The gene calls are TRBV6-5 and TRBJ1-5; weak D call: TRBD1 (5 bases). Trimming shortened V by 6 bases and J by 4 bases, and 13 bases separated the two germline ends. The V gene's germline CDR1 is MNHEY and CDR2 SVGAGI. The CDR3 has 14 residues. The CDR3 DNA follows: TGTGCCAGCAGCCGGGACTGGAGAAATCAGCCCCAGCATTTT. Protein sequence: CASSRDWRNQPQHF.

In this sample, this clone turned up once. The chain is built from TRBV7-9 and TRBJ2-7; 7 bases line up with TRBD1. Per the germline V gene, CDR1 is SEHNR and CDR2 is FQNEAQ (reference sequence). CDR3 size: 15 residues. V lost 4 bases and J lost 4; bases outside the gene matches: 10. The CDR3 DNA sequence: TGTGCCAGCAGCTCGTTCCGGGACAGAGATTACGAGCAGTACTTC. Translation gives CASSSFRDRDYEQYF.

This clone was found a few times. The chain couples TRBV24-1 to TRBJ2-7, with TRBD1 as a possible D gene (6 bases). CDR1 is KGHDR and CDR2 is SFDVKD in the germline V gene. The CDR3 spans 13 residues. Between the trimmed V and J ends, which lost 3 bases and 6 bases, there was a span of 11 bases. DNA for the CDR3: TGTGCCACCAGTGATGTAAACAGGGTCGAGCAGTACTTC. Protein sequence: CATSDVNRVEQYF.

This chain joins TRBV13 and TRBJ2-3; no reliable D call. From germline, CDR1 is PRHDT and CDR2 FYEKMQ (reference sequence). Trimming took off 5 bases at V and 6 bases at J, with 15 bases between the two ends. The CDR3 sequence is 14 residues long. The CDR3 is CASSNRQLSDTQYF. As DNA, the CDR3 is TGTGCCAGCAGCAACCGACAATTAAGTGATACGCAGTATTTT.

The chain combines TRBV6-2 or TRBV6-3 with TRBJ1-4; 8 bases match TRBD1. This CDR3 has 14 amino acids. The J segment lost 8 bases and the V segment lost 4 bases, leaving 6 bases of the junction unmatched. Germline CDR1 reads MNHEY; CDR2 reads SVGEGT. DNA for the CDR3: TGTGCCAGCAGTTCGACAGGGGCGCAGGAAAAACTGTTTTTT. This gives the protein CASSSTGAQEKLFF.

The gene calls are TRBV29-1 and TRBJ1-4, with 7 positions matching TRBD1. Germline CDR1 SQVTM, CDR2 ANQGSEA. Unmatched junction bases numbered 4, after V lost 5 bases and J lost 4 bases. This CDR3 spans 13 amino acids. The DNA for the CDR3 is TGCAGCGTTTTGACAGGGTATAATGAAAAACTGTTTTTT. Translation gives CSVLTGYNEKLFF. Complete variable domain (other parts from reference TRBV29-1 and TRBJ1-4): SAVISQKPSRDICQRGTSLTIQCQVDSQVTMMFWYRQQPGQSLTLIATANQGSEATYESGFVIDKFPISRPNLTFSTLTVSNMSPEDSSIYLCSVLTGYNEKLFFGSGTQLSVL.

This clone was counted only a few times. This sequence joins TRBV3-1 (or the pseudogene TRBV3-2) and TRBJ2-5, with a tentative D call TRBD2 (5 bases). CDR1 and CDR2 (germline): LGHDT, YNNKEL (reference sequence). Trimming removed 4 bases from V and 5 bases from J, with 8 bases in between. This CDR3 is 12 amino acids long. CDR3 sequence reads: CASSPERETQYF. The CDR3 DNA sequence: TGTGCCAGCAGCCCAGAGCGGGAGACCCAGTACTTC.

This chain uses TRBV6-8 with TRBJ1-2; 8 bases are shared with TRBD1. The CDR3 is 14 amino acids. The germline V gene encodes CDR1 MNHGY and CDR2 SAAAGT. The ends lost 9 bases at V and 5 bases at J; junction bases unmatched: 11. The CDR3 region has the DNA TGTGCCAGGGACACTCACAGGGGGAAATATGGCTACACCTTC. Amino acid sequence: CARDTHRGKYGYTF.

V gene TRBV12-3 or TRBV12-4 combines with J gene TRBJ1-1, with no clear D. Trimming took 1 base from V and 8 from J, leaving 11 bases between them. There are 13 residues in the CDR3. The CDR3, as DNA: TGTGCCAGCAGTTTAGGTACAAACGGGGAAGCTTTCTTT. It translates to CASSLGTNGEAFF.

V usage is TRBV4-3 and J usage is TRBJ1-2; the match to TRBD1 covers 7 bases. V lost 0 bases and J lost 4; bases outside the gene matches: 5. Germline CDR1 reads LGHNA; CDR2 reads YSLEER. This CDR3 spans 15 amino acids. CDR3 nucleotides: TGCGCCAGCAGCCAAGATCGCGGGACAGCCTATGGCTACACCTTC. The encoded protein is CASSQDRGTAYGYTF.

The rearrangement uses TRBV7-9 and TRBJ1-3, with 7 positions matching TRBD1. Germline trimming cut 5 bases from V and 0 bases from J; bases unmatched to any gene: 4. This CDR3 is 15 amino acids long. The germline V gene encodes CDR1 SEHNR and CDR2 FQNEAQ (reference sequence). The DNA for the CDR3 is TGTGCCAGCAGCCCGACAGGGACCTCTGGAAACACCATATATTTT. Translation: CASSPTGTSGNTIYF.

The CDR3 DNA sequence: TGTGCCAGCAGCTTGCCTGGACAGGGCGTCTCTGGAAACACCATATATTTT. Residues: CASSLPGQGVSGNTIYF. This chain connects TRBV5-8 to TRBJ1-3, with 8 bases matching TRBD1. CDR1 is SGHTS and CDR2 is YDEGEE in the germline V gene. Unmatched junction bases numbered 6, after V lost 1 base and J lost 0 bases. The CDR3 is made up of 17 amino acids.

The chain couples TRBV7-9 to TRBJ1-1, with TRBD1 as a possible D gene (5 bases). The CDR3 consists of 15 residues. The V end was cut by 1 base, the J end by 1 base, with 10 bases between. The V gene's germline CDR1 is SEHNR and CDR2 FQNEAQ (reference sequence). The CDR3 bases are TGTGCCAGCAGCTTAGTGTATAGGGGGAACACTGAAGCTTTCTTT. Amino acids: CASSLVYRGNTEAFF. Variable domain in full (rest from reference TRBV7-9 and TRBJ1-1): DTGVSQNPRHKITKRGQNVTFRCDPISEHNRLYWYRQTLGQGPEFLTYFQNEAQLEKSRLLSDRFSAERPKGSFSTLEIQRTEQGDSAMYLCASSLVYRGNTEAFFGQGTRLTVV.

This chain connects TRBV27 to TRBJ2-1; D unresolved. CDR3 length: 14 residues. Trimming removed 0 bases at V and 4 bases at J, with 7 bases between. The germline gives CDR1 MNHEY, CDR2 SMNVEV (reference sequence). This CDR3 is CASSLSLAYNEQFF. CDR3 DNA: TGTGCCAGCAGTTTATCGCTCGCGTACAATGAGCAGTTCTTC.

CDR3 residues: CASSLVPSGGTGTDTQYF. The CDR3 coding sequence is TGCGCCAGCAGCTTGGTGCCTAGCGGGGGAACCGGTACAGATACGCAGTATTTT. The rearrangement uses TRBV5-1 and TRBJ2-3; 10 bases line up with TRBD2. Germline CDR1 SGHRS, CDR2 YFSETQ. This CDR3 has 18 residues. Unmatched junction bases numbered 10, after V lost 0 bases and J lost 3 bases.

The V gene is TRBV6-5, the J gene TRBJ2-5; 10 nucleotides line up with TRBD1. CDR1 and CDR2 (germline): MNHEY, SVGAGI. V shed 6 bases and J 4 bases; nucleotides not matched to a gene: 8. The length of the CDR3 is 15 residues. The CDR3 loop is CASRSTWTGGETQYF. Here the CDR3 DNA reads TGTGCCAGCAGATCAACCTGGACAGGGGGAGAGACCCAGTACTTC.

The V and J genes are TRBV9 and TRBJ2-7, with 9 bases that match TRBD2. In germline, CDR1 is SGDLS, CDR2 YYNGEE. The junction had 5 bases not matched to a gene; V was cut back by 4 bases and J by 0 bases. This CDR3 spans 15 amino acids. The CDR3 bases are TGTGCCAGCAGCCCACGACTAGCGGCCTCCTACGAGCAGTACTTC. Protein: CASSPRLAASYEQYF.

The chain couples TRBV7-9 to TRBJ2-5; 7 positions match TRBD1. This CDR3 region has 15 residues. Trimming removed 3 bases from V and 1 base from J; junction bases left unmatched: 5. The V gene's germline CDR1 is SEHNR and CDR2 FQNEAQ (reference sequence). The CDR3 region has the DNA TGTGCCAGCAGCTTTGGGGACAGAGTCCAAGAGACCCAGTACTTC. Translation gives CASSFGDRVQETQYF.

The rearrangement uses TRBV6-4 and TRBJ1-5; maybe TRBD1 (6 bases). The V gene lost 4 bases and the J gene lost 3 bases, with 10 bases spanning the gap. The CDR3 is 14 amino acids. CDR1 and CDR2 (germline): MRHNA, SNTAGT. CDR3 in DNA: TGTGCCAGCAGTGCTACAGGGCACAATCAGCCCCAGCATTTT. This encodes CASSATGHNQPQHF.

This clone was seen just once. This chain uses TRBV6-6 with TRBJ1-5; TRBD1 matches at 11 bases. There are 16 residues in the CDR3. Germline-derived CDR1 and CDR2 are MNHNY and SVGAGI (reference sequence). J lost 3 bases, V lost 4 bases, and 5 bases had no gene match. The CDR3 bases are TGTGCCAGCAGTTTCCGGGACAGGGGGTACAATCAGCCCCAGCATTTT. Translation: CASSFRDRGYNQPQHF.